This T cell receptor beta chain was sequenced for a study of blood T cell repertoires in COVID-19. Trimming stripped 0 bases from V and 10 bases from J, with 16 bases between. The V gene's germline CDR1 is SGHAT and CDR2 FQNNGV. The CDR3 sequence is 15 residues long. Some clones are missing from TCRdb's copy, which holds only in-frame ones; the method was immunoSEQ multiplex PCR. Altogether about 200,000 clones are present, about nine tenths being singletons, with the ten largest covering around 1.6%. The clonotype originates from a man between 18 and 35 years old with active or convalescent COVID-19. V and J are TRBV11-2 and TRBJ2-1, with D possibly matching TRBD2 (5 bases). The sequenced sample was peripheral blood. This chain's CDR3 is CASSLEYGVPREQFF. The CDR3 DNA reads TGTGCCAGCAGCTTAGAGTACGGGGTGCCGCGCGAGCAGTTCTTC.